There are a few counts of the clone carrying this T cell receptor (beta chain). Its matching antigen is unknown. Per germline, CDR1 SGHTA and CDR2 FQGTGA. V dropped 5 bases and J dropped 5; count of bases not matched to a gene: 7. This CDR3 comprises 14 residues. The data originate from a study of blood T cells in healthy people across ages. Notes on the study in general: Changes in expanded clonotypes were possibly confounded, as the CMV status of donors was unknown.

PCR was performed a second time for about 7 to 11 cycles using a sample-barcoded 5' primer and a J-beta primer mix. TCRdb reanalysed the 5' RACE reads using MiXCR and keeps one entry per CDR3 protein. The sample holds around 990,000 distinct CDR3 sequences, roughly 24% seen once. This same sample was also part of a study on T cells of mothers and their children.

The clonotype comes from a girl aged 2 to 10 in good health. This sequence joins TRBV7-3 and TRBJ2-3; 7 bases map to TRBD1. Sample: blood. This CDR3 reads CASSRTGGGDTQYF. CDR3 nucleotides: TGTGCCAGCAGCCGGACAGGAGGTGGAGATACGCAGTATTTT.